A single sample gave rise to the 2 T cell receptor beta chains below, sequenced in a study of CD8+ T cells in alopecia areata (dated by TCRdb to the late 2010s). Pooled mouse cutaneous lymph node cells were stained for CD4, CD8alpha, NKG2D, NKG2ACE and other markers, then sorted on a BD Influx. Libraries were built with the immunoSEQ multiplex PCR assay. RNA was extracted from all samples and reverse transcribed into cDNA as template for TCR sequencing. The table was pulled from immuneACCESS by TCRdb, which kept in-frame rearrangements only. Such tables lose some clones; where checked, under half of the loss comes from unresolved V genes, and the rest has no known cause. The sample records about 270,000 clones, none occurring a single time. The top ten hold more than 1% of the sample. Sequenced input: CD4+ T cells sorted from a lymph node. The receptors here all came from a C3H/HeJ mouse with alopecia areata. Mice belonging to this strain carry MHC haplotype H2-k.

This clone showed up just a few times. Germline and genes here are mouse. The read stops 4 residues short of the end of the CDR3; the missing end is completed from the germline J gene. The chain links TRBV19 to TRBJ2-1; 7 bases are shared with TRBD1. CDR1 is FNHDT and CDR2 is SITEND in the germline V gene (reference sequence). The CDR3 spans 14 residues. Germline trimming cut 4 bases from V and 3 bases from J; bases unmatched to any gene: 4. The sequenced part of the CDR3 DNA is TGTGCCAGCAGTCACCGGGACAGCTATGCT. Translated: CASSHRDSYA. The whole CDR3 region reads CASSHRDSYAEQFF.

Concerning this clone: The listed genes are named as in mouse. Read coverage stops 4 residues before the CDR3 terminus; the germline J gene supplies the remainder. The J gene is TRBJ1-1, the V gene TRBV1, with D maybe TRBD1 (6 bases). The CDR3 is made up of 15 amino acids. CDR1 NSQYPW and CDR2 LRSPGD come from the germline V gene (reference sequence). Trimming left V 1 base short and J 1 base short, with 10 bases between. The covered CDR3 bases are TGCACCTGCAGTGCAGGGGGGGCTGGAAACACA. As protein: CTCSAGGAGNT. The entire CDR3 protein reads CTCSAGGAGNTEVFF.